One sample yielded the 7 T cell receptor beta chains listed below, sequenced in a study of immune heterogeneity within non-small cell lung tumors. Bulk tumor genomic DNA, around 600 ng per sample, was the template. Several far-apart biopsies were taken per primary tumor during surgery. Curative surgery was undertaken by patients, who had untreated, newly diagnosed non-small cell lung cancer. Amplifying TCR beta CDR3 involved multiplex PCR carried out with 32 V and 13 J primers. TCRdb independently ran MiXCR on the multiplex PCR reads; one entry per CDR3 protein. Of 10,000 to 15,000 distinct CDR3 sequences listed, less than 30% are singletons. Sequencing used lung tumor tissue. These receptors were collected from a man over 45 with non-small cell lung cancer.

Ten or more counts support this clonotype. The chain employs TRBV7-2 and TRBJ2-1; 16 nucleotides agree with TRBD2. Per germline, CDR1 SGHTA and CDR2 FQGNSA. With 5 bases clipped from V and 9 bases from J, the junction kept 4 bases outside the gene matches. CDR3 length: 15 amino acids. CDR3 in amino acids: CASSPGLAGGIEQFF. The CDR3 region has the DNA TGTGCCAGCAGCCCGGGACTAGCGGGGGGGATTGAGCAGTTCTTC.

Regarding this clonotype: At one end the junction does not follow the germline gene, possibly because of a read error. The chain carries TRBV28 and TRBJ1-2; no clear D gene. CDR1 and CDR2 (germline): MDHEN, SYDVKM. The length of the CDR3 is 13 residues. CDR3 loop: CDSSLRGFRGYTF. DNA of the CDR3: TGTGACAGCAGTTTAAGAGGATTTCGGGGCTACACCTTC.

This clonotype was counted ten times or more. V is TRBV29-1 and J is TRBJ2-2, with D uncertain. Germline-derived CDR1 and CDR2 are SQVTM and ANQGSEA. The CDR3 runs to 12 residues. The V end lost 1 base, the J end lost 7 bases, and 7 bases lay between the germline ends. The CDR3: CSVEVLGGELFF. The CDR3 DNA reads TGCAGCGTTGAAGTTTTAGGCGGGGAGCTGTTTTTT.

At least ten counts were recorded for this clonotype. The genes are TRBV19 and TRBJ2-1, with TRBD2 matching over 13 bases. The CDR3 runs 15 residues. Unmatched junction bases numbered 7, after V lost 4 bases and J lost 10 bases. From germline, CDR1 is LNHDA and CDR2 SQIVND (reference sequence). The CDR3 is CASSTGTSGTREQFF. The CDR3 DNA follows: TGTGCCAGTAGTACCGGGACTAGCGGGACCCGAGAGCAGTTCTTC.

In its sample, this clonotype was seen many times. The chain couples TRBV4-1 to TRBJ2-1; a possible D gene is TRBD2 (6 bases). V lost 1 base and J lost 8, with 12 bases in between. CDR1 and CDR2 from the germline V gene are MGHRA and YSYEKL. The CDR3 contains 14 residues. Written as DNA, the CDR3 is TGCGCCAGCAGCCAAGGGGGATGGGAGGATGAGCAGTTCTTC. Translated, it gives CASSQGGWEDEQFF.

Of note for this clonotype: This may arise from a read error, as a much more abundant clone is one base away. The chain has TRBV6-1 and TRBJ1-1; TRBD1 agrees at 10 bases. The CDR3 runs 14 residues. Germline-derived CDR1 and CDR2 are MNHNS and SASEGT. V was clipped by 7 bases and J by 4 bases; unmatched bases: 6. The CDR3 DNA reads TGTGCCAGCACCCGACAGGGGGCGGCCACTGAAGCTTTCTTT. Its translation: CASTRQGAATEAFF.

At least ten counts were recorded for this clonotype. This chain links TRBV10-2 with TRBJ1-4, with D uncertain. V lost 3 bases to trimming and J lost 4 bases, with 18 bases between them. The CDR3 contains 17 residues. The germline V gene encodes CDR1 WSHSY and CDR2 SAAADI. The DNA of the CDR3 is TGCGCCAGCAGTGACTGGGGATCCCCGCGGGTTAATGAAAAACTGTTTTTT. Its translation: CASSDWGSPRVNEKLFF.